Listed here are 14 T cell receptor beta chains from one sample, sequenced in a study of T cells after somatic rescue of genetic block. Clones were read by immunoSEQ multiplex PCR, and TCRdb kept only the in-frame ones, dropping some. Of roughly 67,000 clones listed, around 93% were seen once; the top ten hold around 3%. What was sequenced was peripheral blood mononuclear cells (PBMCs). These receptors were taken from a man in his forties or fifties.

The rearrangement uses TRBV7-9 and TRBJ2-1; TRBD2 agrees at 9 bases. Germline V CDR1 and CDR2: SEHNR, FQNEAQ (reference sequence). CDR3 size: 19 residues. J gave up 4 bases and V 5 bases, and 18 bases lay outside the gene matches. CDR3 residues: CASSPPGLAGLGSYNEQFF. The CDR3 DNA reads TGTGCCAGCAGCCCACCGGGACTAGCAGGCTTAGGGTCTTACAATGAGCAGTTCTTC.

J is TRBJ2-3 and V is TRBV5-4; D perhaps matches TRBD1 (6 bases). The CDR3 length is 16 residues. V shed 4 bases and J shed 1 base, with 16 bases lying between them. The germline gives CDR1 SGHNT, CDR2 YYREEE (reference sequence). The CDR3 region is CASSTGQLTRTDTQYF. The CDR3 DNA is TGTGCCAGCAGCACCGGACAGCTGACCCGCACAGATACGCAGTATTTT.

This rearrangement joins TRBV6-1 to TRBJ2-7; TRBD1 matches 7 bases. J was trimmed by 0 bases and V by 2 bases; bases with no gene match: 1. CDR1 MNHNS and CDR2 SASEGT come from the germline V gene. This CDR3 region has 14 residues. The CDR3 DNA reads as TGTGCCAGCAGTGAAACAGGGGCCTCCTACGAGCAGTACTTC. Amino acid sequence: CASSETGASYEQYF.

This clone was seen a single time. The V and J genes are TRBV6-4 and TRBJ2-2; the D gene is possibly TRBD1 (5 bases). The CDR3 spans 14 residues. The V gene lost 3 bases and the J gene lost 7 bases, with 12 bases spanning the gap. Germline V gives CDR1 MRHNA, CDR2 SNTAGT. The chain's CDR3 is CASSDSGLIGELFF. The CDR3 nucleotides read TGTGCCAGCAGTGATTCAGGGCTAATCGGGGAGCTGTTTTTT.

J is TRBJ2-7 and V is TRBV7-2; 8 bases are shared with TRBD2. V gave up 5 bases and J gave up 6 bases; unmatched junction bases: 6. In germline, CDR1 is SGHTA, CDR2 FQGNSA. This CDR3 has 13 residues. The CDR3: CASSRGLVGEQYF. CDR3 in DNA: TGTGCCAGCAGCCGGGGACTAGTCGGCGAGCAGTACTTC.

This rearrangement joins TRBV10-1 to TRBJ2-2; D unclear. The CDR3 contains 13 residues. CDR1 is WNHNN and CDR2 is SYGVQD in the germline V gene (reference sequence). V gave up 2 bases and J gave up 3 bases, with 4 bases separating them. This CDR3 reads CASSERDTGELFF. For the CDR3, the DNA is TGCGCCAGCAGTGAGAGGGACACCGGGGAGCTGTTTTTT.

This chain uses TRBV27 with TRBJ2-3; 7 nucleotides match TRBD1. The CDR3 sequence is 15 residues long. V shed 4 bases, J shed 0 bases, and the junction held 4 bases outside the gene matches. The germline gives CDR1 MNHEY, CDR2 SMNVEV (reference sequence). CDR3 DNA sequence: TGTGCCAGCAGTTCCCCCAGGGGGAGCACAGATACGCAGTATTTT. It codes for CASSSPRGSTDTQYF.

This sequence joins TRBV6-1 and TRBJ1-1, with 8 bases lining up with TRBD1. CDR3 length: 14 amino acids. V was clipped by 7 bases and J by 3 bases; unmatched bases: 7. Germline CDR1 reads MNHNS; CDR2 reads SASEGT. CDR3 nucleotides: TGTGCCAGCACTCGACAGGGGTGGGACACTGAAGCTTTCTTT. Translating it yields CASTRQGWDTEAFF.

The chain recombines TRBV5-4 with TRBJ1-2; TRBD1 might be the D (5 bases). There are 14 residues in the CDR3. Germline CDR1 SGHNT, CDR2 YYREEE (reference sequence). V lost 0 bases, J lost 4 bases, and 10 bases lay in between. Written as DNA, the CDR3 is TGTGCCAGCAGCTTGGTGGCGGGGCGCTATGGCTACACCTTC. Encoded protein: CASSLVAGRYGYTF.

The chain joins TRBV19 to TRBJ2-3; 8 positions agree with TRBD2. The CDR3 loop spans 16 amino acids. V lost 6 bases and J lost 2; bases outside the gene matches: 10. Germline lookup yields CDR1 LNHDA and CDR2 SQIVND (reference sequence). In DNA form, the CDR3 reads TGTGCCAGTAGACAAGGACTAGCCGCTATCACAGATACGCAGTATTTT. Translating gives CASRQGLAAITDTQYF.

The CDR3 DNA reads as TGTGCCAGCAGTTTCCTGGGACAGGGAGAATATGGCTACACCTTC. Protein product: CASSFLGQGEYGYTF. This chain uses TRBV27 with TRBJ1-2; 9 bases line up with TRBD1. The junction had 7 bases not matched to a gene; V was cut back by 3 bases and J by 5 bases. The V gene's germline CDR1 is MNHEY and CDR2 SMNVEV (reference sequence). The CDR3 length is 15 residues.

This clone was seen just once. The gene calls are TRBV2 and TRBJ2-5; D is uncertain. The CDR3 is 12 residues long. Per germline, CDR1 SNHLY and CDR2 FYNNEI. V gave up 8 bases and J gave up 0 bases, with 7 bases separating them. The CDR3 protein is CASFRNQETQYF. The CDR3 coding sequence is TGTGCCAGCTTCAGAAACCAAGAGACCCAGTACTTC. Full variable domain (remainder filled in from reference TRBV2 and TRBJ2-5): EPEVTQTPSHQVTQMGQEVILRCVPISNHLYFYWYRQILGQKVEFLVSFYNNEISEKSEIFDDQFSVERPDGSNFTLKIRSTKLEDSAMYFCASFRNQETQYFGPGTRLLVL.

This chain joins TRBV6-5 and TRBJ2-2; TRBD2 aligns across 8 bases. Germline lookup yields CDR1 MNHEY and CDR2 SVGAGI. After removal of 7 bases from V and 0 bases from J, the junction contained 4 bases not matched to a gene. This CDR3 has 15 residues. The CDR3 protein is CASKTSGANTGELFF. The DNA for the CDR3 is TGTGCCAGCAAAACTAGCGGAGCGAACACCGGGGAGCTGTTTTTT.

The chain joins TRBV28 to TRBJ2-7; TRBD1 matches 7 bases. The germline V gene has CDR1 MDHEN and CDR2 SYDVKM. CDR3 length: 16 residues. J gave up 0 bases and V 4 bases, and 9 bases lay outside the gene matches. The CDR3 protein is CASSSYGDRSSYEQYF. The CDR3 DNA sequence: TGTGCCAGCAGTTCGTACGGGGACAGAAGCTCCTACGAGCAGTACTTC.